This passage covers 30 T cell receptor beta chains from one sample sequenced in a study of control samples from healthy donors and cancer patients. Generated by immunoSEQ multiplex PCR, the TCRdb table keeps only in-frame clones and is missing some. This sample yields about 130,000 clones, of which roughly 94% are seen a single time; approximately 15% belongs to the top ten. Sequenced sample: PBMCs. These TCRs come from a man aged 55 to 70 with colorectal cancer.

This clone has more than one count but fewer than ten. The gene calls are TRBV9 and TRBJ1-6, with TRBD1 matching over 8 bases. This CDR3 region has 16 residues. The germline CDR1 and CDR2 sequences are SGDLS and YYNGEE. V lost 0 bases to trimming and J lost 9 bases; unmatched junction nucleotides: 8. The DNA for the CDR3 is TGTGCCAGCAGCGTAGAAAGGACAGGGTTGGGTTCACCCCTCCACTTT. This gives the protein CASSVERTGLGSPLHF.

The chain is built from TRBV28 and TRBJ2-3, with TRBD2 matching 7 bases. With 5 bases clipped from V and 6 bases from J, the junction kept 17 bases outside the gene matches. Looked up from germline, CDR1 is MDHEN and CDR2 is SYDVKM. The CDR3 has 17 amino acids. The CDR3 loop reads CASSRRPWREGRDTQYF. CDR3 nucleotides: TGTGCCAGCAGTCGACGACCGTGGAGGGAGGGAAGGGATACGCAGTATTTT.

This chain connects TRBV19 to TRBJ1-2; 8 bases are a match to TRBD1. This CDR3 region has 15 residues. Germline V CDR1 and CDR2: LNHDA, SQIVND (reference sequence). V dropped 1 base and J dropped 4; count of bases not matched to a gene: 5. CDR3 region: CASSIGAGGPYGYTF. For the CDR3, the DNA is TGTGCCAGTAGTATAGGGGCAGGGGGCCCCTATGGCTACACCTTC. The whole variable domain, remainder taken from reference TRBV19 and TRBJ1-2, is DGGITQSPKYLFRKEGQNVTLSCEQNLNHDAMYWYRQDPGQGLRLIYYSQIVNDFQKGDIAEGYSVSREKKESFPLTVTSAQKNPTAFYLCASSIGAGGPYGYTFGSGTRLTVV.

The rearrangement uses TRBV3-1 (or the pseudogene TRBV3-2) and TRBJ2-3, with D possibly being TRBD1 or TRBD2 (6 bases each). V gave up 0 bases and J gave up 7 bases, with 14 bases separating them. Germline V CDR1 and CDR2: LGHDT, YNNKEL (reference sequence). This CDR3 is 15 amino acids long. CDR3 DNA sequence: TGTGCCAGCAGCCAAGATACGGGGGCTGTAAATACGCAGTATTTT. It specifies CASSQDTGAVNTQYF.

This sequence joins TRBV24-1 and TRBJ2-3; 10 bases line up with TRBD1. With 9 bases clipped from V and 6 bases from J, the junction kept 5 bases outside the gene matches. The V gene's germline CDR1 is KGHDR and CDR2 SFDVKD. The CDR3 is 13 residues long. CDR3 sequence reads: CATGTGASDTQYF. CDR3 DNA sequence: TGTGCCACCGGGACAGGGGCCTCTGATACGCAGTATTTT.

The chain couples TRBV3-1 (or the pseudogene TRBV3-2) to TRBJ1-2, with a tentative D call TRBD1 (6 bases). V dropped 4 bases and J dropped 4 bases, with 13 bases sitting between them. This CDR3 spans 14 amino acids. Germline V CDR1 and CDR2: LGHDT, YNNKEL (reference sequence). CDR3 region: CASSPEGGSYGYTF. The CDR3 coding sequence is TGTGCCAGCAGCCCGGAGGGGGGGTCCTATGGCTACACCTTC.

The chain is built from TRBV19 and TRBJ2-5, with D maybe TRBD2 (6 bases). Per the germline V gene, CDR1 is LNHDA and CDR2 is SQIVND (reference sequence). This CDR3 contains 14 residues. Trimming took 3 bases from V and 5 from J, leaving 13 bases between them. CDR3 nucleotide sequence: TGTGCCAGTAGTATTTCCGGTGGGGGGGAGACCCAGTACTTC. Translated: CASSISGGGETQYF.

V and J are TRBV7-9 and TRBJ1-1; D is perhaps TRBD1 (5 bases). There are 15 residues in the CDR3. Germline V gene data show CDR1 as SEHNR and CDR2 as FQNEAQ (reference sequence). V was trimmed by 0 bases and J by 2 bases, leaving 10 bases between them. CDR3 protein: CASSLAAGLNTEAFF. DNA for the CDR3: TGTGCCAGCAGCTTAGCCGCAGGGCTAAACACTGAAGCTTTCTTT.

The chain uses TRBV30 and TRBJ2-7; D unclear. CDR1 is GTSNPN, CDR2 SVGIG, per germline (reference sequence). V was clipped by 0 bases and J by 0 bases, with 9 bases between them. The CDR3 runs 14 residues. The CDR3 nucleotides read TGTGCCTGGAGTGTACTTATTGACTCCTACGAGCAGTACTTC. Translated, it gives CAWSVLIDSYEQYF.

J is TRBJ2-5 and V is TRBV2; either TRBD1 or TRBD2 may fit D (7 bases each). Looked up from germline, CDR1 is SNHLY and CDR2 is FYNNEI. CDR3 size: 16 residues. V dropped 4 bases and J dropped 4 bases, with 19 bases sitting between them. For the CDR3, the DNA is TGTGCCAGCAGTGCCGGGGGCAGGGGGAGGGCAGAGACCCAGTACTTC. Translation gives CASSAGGRGRAETQYF.

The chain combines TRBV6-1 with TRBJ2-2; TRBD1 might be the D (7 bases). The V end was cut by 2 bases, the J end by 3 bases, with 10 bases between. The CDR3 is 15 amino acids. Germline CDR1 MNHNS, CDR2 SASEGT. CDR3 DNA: TGTGCCAGCAGTGAACAGGGGGGCGACACCGGGGAGCTGTTTTTT. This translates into CASSEQGGDTGELFF.

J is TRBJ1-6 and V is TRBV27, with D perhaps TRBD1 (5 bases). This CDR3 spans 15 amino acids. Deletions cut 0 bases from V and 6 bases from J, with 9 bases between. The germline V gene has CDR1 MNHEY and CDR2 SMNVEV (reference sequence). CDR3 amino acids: CASSLSPGSNSPLHF. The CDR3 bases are TGTGCCAGCAGTTTATCGCCAGGGAGTAATTCACCCCTCCACTTT.

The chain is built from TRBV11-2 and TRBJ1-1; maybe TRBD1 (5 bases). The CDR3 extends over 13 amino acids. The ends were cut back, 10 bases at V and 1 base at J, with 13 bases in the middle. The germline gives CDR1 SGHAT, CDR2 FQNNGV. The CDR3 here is CATRAGKNTEAFF. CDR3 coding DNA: TGTGCCACTCGGGCAGGGAAGAACACTGAAGCTTTCTTT. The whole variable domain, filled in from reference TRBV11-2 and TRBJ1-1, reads EAGVAQSPRYKIIEKRQSVAFWCNPISGHATLYWYQQILGQGPKLLIQFQNNGVVDDSQLPKDRFSAERLKGVDSTLKIQPAKLEDSAVYLCATRAGKNTEAFFGQGTRLTVV.

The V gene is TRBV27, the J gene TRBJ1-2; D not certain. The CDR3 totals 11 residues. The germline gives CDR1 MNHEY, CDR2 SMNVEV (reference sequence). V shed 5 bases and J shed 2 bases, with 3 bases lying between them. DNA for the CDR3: TGTGCCAGCAGTCAGAACTATGGCTACACCTTC. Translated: CASSQNYGYTF.

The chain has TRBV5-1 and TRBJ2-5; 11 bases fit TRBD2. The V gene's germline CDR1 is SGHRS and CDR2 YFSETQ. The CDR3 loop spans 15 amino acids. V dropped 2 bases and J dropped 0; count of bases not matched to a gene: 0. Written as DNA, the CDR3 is TGCGCCAGCAGCTTTAGCGGGGGGGACCAAGAGACCCAGTACTTC. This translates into CASSFSGGDQETQYF.

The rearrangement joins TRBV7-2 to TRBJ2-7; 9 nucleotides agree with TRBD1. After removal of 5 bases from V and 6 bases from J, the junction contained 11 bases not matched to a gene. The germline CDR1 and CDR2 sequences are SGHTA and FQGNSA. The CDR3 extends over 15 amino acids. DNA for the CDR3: TGTGCCAGCAGCACCGGGACAGGGCCTCTCCTCGAGCAGTACTTC. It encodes CASSTGTGPLLEQYF.

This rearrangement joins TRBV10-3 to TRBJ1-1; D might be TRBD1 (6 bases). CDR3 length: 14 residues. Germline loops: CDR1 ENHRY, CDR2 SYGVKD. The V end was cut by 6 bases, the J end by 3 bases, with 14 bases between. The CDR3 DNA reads TGTGCCATCAGAAACCGACAGGAGGACACTGAAGCTTTCTTT. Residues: CAIRNRQEDTEAFF.

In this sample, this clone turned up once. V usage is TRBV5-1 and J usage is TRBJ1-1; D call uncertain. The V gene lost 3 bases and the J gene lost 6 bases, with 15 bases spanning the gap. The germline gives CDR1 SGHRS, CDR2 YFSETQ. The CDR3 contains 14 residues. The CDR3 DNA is TGCGCCAGCAGCTCGTCCGGGGAATCGGCTGAAGCTTTCTTT. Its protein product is CASSSSGESAEAFF.

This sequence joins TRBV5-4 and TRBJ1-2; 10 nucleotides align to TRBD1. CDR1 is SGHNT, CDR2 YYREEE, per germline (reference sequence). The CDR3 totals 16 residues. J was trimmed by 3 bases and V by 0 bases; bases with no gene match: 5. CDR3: CASSLDSGQGDYGYTF. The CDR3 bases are TGTGCCAGCAGCTTGGATTCTGGACAGGGGGACTATGGCTACACCTTC.

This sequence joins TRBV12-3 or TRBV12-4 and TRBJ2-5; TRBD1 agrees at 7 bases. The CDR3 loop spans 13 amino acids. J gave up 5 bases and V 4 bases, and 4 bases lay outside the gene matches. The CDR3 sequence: CASSSGTVETQYF. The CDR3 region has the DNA TGTGCCAGCAGTTCCGGGACAGTTGAGACCCAGTACTTC.

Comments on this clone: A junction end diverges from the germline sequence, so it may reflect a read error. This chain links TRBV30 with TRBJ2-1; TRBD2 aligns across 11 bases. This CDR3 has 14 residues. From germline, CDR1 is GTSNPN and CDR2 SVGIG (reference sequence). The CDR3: CAWRLAGGPEIRVF. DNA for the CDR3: TGTGCCTGGAGGCTAGCGGGGGGCCCAGAGATTAGGGTCTTC.

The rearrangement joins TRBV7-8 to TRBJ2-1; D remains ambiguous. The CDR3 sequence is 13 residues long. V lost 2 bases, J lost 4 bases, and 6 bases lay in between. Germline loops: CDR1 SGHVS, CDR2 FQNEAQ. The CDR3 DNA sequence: TGTGCCAGCAGCTTAAACGGGTACAATGAGCAGTTCTTC. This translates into CASSLNGYNEQFF.

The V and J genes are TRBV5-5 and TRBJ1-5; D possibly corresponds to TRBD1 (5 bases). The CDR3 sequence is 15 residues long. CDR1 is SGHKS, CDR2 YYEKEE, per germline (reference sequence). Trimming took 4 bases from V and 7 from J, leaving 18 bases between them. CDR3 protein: CASSAGFSGAQPQHF. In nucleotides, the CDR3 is TGTGCCAGCAGCGCAGGATTCTCCGGGGCGCAGCCCCAGCATTTT.

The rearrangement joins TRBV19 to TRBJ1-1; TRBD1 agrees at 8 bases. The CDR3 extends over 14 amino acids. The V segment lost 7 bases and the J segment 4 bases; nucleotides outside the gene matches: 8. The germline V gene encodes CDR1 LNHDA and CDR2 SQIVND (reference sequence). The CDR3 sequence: CASTPGQGTTEAFF. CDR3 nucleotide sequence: TGTGCCAGTACCCCAGGACAGGGTACCACTGAAGCTTTCTTT.

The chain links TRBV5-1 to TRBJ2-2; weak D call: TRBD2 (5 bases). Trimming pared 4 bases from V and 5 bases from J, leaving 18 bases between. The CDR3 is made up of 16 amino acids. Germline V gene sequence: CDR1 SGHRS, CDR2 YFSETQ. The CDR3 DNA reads TGCGCCAGCAGCCGGACTGAACTTCCTGGGACCGGGGAGCTGTTTTTT. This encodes CASSRTELPGTGELFF.

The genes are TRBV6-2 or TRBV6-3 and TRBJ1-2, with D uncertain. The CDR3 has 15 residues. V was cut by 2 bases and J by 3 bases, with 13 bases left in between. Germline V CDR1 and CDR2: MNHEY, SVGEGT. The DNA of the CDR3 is TGTGCCAGCAGTTACGAGGGCCCCGGGGACTATGGCTACACCTTC. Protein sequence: CASSYEGPGDYGYTF.

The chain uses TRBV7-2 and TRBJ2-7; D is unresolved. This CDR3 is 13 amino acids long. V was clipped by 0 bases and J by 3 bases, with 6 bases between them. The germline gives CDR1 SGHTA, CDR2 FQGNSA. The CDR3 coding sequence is TGTGCCAGCAGCTTAGCCATAGACTACGAGCAGTACTTC. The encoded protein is CASSLAIDYEQYF.

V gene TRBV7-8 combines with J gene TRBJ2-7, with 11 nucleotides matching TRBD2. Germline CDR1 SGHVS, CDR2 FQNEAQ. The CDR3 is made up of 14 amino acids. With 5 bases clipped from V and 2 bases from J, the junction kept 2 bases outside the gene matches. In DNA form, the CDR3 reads TGTGCCAGCAGCATACTAGCGGGGGCCTACGAGCAGTACTTC. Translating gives CASSILAGAYEQYF.

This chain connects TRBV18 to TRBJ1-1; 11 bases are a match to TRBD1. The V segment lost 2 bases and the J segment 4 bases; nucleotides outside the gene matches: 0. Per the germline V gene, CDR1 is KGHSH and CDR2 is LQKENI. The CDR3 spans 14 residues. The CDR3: CASSPGQGATEAFF. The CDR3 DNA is TGTGCCAGCTCACCAGGACAGGGGGCCACTGAAGCTTTCTTT.

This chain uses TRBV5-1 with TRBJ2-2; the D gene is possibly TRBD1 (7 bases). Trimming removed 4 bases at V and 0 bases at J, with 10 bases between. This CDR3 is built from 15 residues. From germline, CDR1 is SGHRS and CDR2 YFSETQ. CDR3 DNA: TGCGCCAGCAGCGGCGGGACAGCGAACACCGGGGAGCTGTTTTTT. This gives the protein CASSGGTANTGELFF.